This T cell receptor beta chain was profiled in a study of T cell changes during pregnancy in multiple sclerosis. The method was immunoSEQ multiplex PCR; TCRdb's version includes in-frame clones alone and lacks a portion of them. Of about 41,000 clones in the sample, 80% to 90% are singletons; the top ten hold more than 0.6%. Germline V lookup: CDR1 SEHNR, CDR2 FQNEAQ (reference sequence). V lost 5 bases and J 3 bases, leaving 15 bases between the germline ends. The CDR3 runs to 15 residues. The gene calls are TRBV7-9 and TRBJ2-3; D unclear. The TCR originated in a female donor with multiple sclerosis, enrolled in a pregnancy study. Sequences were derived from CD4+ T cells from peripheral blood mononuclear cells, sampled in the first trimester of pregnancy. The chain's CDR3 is CASSQDQAFTDTQYF. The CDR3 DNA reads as TGTGCCAGCAGCCAGGATCAGGCCTTTACAGATACGCAGTATTTT.